This passage covers 27 T cell receptor beta chains from one sample sequenced in a study of blood T cell repertoires in COVID-19. Profiling relied on immunoSEQ multiplex PCR, and the TCRdb table lists in-frame clones only, not all of them. The profile shows 150,000 to 190,000 clones, around 80% of them singletons. Sequenced material: PBMCs or T cells enriched from blood (not recorded which). These receptors originate from a man in his fifties or sixties who had recovered from COVID-19.

The chain combines TRBV18 with TRBJ2-2, with 7 bases identical to TRBD1. The CDR3 covers 16 residues. The germline CDR1 and CDR2 sequences are KGHSH and LQKENI. V lost 4 bases, J lost 3 bases, and 8 bases stayed unmatched. The chain's CDR3 is CASSRGQAPYTGELFF. CDR3 coding DNA: TGTGCCAGCTCACGTGGACAGGCGCCGTACACCGGGGAGCTGTTTTTT.

This chain uses TRBV6-5 with TRBJ1-6; no clear D. CDR1 MNHEY and CDR2 SVGAGI come from the germline V gene. This CDR3 is 15 amino acids long. Trimming stripped 0 bases from V and 6 bases from J, with 9 bases between. Here the CDR3 reads CASSYSDGLNSPLHF. The DNA for the CDR3 is TGTGCCAGCAGTTACTCGGACGGACTTAATTCACCCCTCCACTTT.

The rearrangement uses TRBV27 and TRBJ2-7; 9 bases are a match to TRBD1. This CDR3 comprises 15 residues. Germline trimming cut 1 base from V and 6 bases from J; bases unmatched to any gene: 7. Germline lookup yields CDR1 MNHEY and CDR2 SMNVEV (reference sequence). The CDR3 sequence is CASSLYRTGVSEQYF. CDR3 in DNA: TGTGCCAGCAGTTTATATCGGACAGGGGTGAGCGAGCAGTACTTC.

This clone showed up just once. The genes are TRBV12-5 and TRBJ2-6, with D maybe TRBD1 (8 bases). V gave up 4 bases and J gave up 3 bases, with 16 bases separating them. Per the germline V gene, CDR1 is LGHNT and CDR2 is FRNRAP. There are 17 residues in the CDR3. The CDR3 protein is CASGSPTGEGGANVLTF. The CDR3 nucleotides read TGTGCTAGTGGTTCCCCGACAGGGGAGGGTGGGGCCAACGTCCTGACTTTC.

CDR3 bases: TGTGCCAGCAGCGTAGACAGGGGTAATTCACCCCTCCACTTT. Translation: CASSVDRGNSPLHF. V gene TRBV9 combines with J gene TRBJ1-6; 7 bases are shared with TRBD1. V shed 0 bases, J shed 6 bases, and the junction held 0 bases outside the gene matches. The germline gives CDR1 SGDLS, CDR2 YYNGEE. The CDR3 consists of 14 residues.

The chain is built from TRBV19 and TRBJ2-6, with D possibly matching TRBD1 (6 bases). The germline gives CDR1 LNHDA, CDR2 SQIVND (reference sequence). The CDR3 is 17 amino acids. The V and J ends lost 4 bases and 2 bases respectively, with 15 bases between them. The CDR3 region has the DNA TGTGCCAGTAGTAGGGACACCGGGGCCCCTGGGGCCAACGTCCTGACTTTC. It specifies CASSRDTGAPGANVLTF. Combining the CDR3 with reference TRBV19 and TRBJ2-6 gives the whole variable domain DGGITQSPKYLFRKEGQNVTLSCEQNLNHDAMYWYRQDPGQGLRLIYYSQIVNDFQKGDIAEGYSVSREKKESFPLTVTSAQKNPTAFYLCASSRDTGAPGANVLTFGAGSRLTVL.

This sequence joins TRBV2 and TRBJ2-5, with TRBD2 as a possible D gene (5 bases). This CDR3 has 11 residues. V lost 7 bases and J lost 7, with 10 bases in between. Germline assignment: CDR1 SNHLY and CDR2 FYNNEI. CDR3 DNA: TGTGCCAGCAAGCGCGCGGGGACCCAGTACTTC. It encodes CASKRAGTQYF.

DNA for the CDR3: TGTGCCAGCAGCCAAGGAGGGTTTAATTCACCCCTCCACTTT. This encodes CASSQGGFNSPLHF. The genes are TRBV3-1 (or the pseudogene TRBV3-2) and TRBJ1-6; D call uncertain. Germline CDR1 LGHDT, CDR2 YNNKEL (reference sequence). Trimming took off 1 base at V and 6 bases at J, with 7 bases between the two ends. The CDR3 length is 14 residues.

The rearrangement uses TRBV28 and TRBJ1-1; D unclear. The CDR3 length is 12 residues. The germline V gene encodes CDR1 MDHEN and CDR2 SYDVKM. The V gene lost 6 bases and the J gene lost 3 bases, with 8 bases spanning the gap. CDR3 DNA: TGTGCCAGCAGGACGGGAGACACTGAAGCTTTCTTT. Its protein is CASRTGDTEAFF.

The rearrangement uses TRBV2 and TRBJ1-3, with TRBD1 matching over 8 bases. Germline CDR1 and CDR2: SNHLY and FYNNEI. This CDR3 has 13 residues. The J segment lost 7 bases and the V segment lost 9 bases, leaving 8 bases of the junction unmatched. CDR3 DNA: TGTGCCAGTGGACAGGGATTGTCGAACACCATATATTTT. This encodes CASGQGLSNTIYF.

This clone was picked up a small number of times. The chain joins TRBV18 to TRBJ1-3, with D maybe TRBD1 (5 bases). CDR1 and CDR2 (germline): KGHSH, LQKENI. Deletions cut 0 bases from V and 8 bases from J, with 11 bases between. This CDR3 spans 14 amino acids. CDR3 residues: CASSPPTDRDTIYF. Written as DNA, the CDR3 is TGTGCCAGCTCACCACCGACAGATAGAGACACCATATATTTT.

V is TRBV5-1 and J is TRBJ2-5; 9 bases match TRBD1. Germline V CDR1 and CDR2: SGHRS, YFSETQ. CDR3 length: 15 residues. The V and J ends lost 4 bases and 5 bases, in that order; junction bases with no gene match: 9. The CDR3 DNA reads TGCGCCAGCAGCCCCGACAGGGGGGTGTCGGAGACCCAGTACTTC. Its protein product is CASSPDRGVSETQYF.

This chain links TRBV11-3 with TRBJ2-5; the match to TRBD1 covers 7 bases. Germline V gene lookup returns CDR1 SGHNT and CDR2 YENEEA. CDR3 length: 13 residues. The V and J ends lost 3 bases and 4 bases, in that order; junction bases with no gene match: 2. The CDR3 coding sequence is TGTGCCAGCAGCTTGCGGACAGGAGAGACCCAGTACTTC. This encodes CASSLRTGETQYF.

The chain joins TRBV3-1 (or the pseudogene TRBV3-2) to TRBJ2-6, with 7 bases aligning to TRBD1. The CDR3 totals 17 residues. The germline gives CDR1 LGHDT, CDR2 YNNKEL (reference sequence). V lost 4 bases, J lost 0 bases, and 6 bases stayed unmatched. The CDR3 here is CASSLGQSHSGANVLTF. The DNA of the CDR3 is TGTGCCAGCAGCCTGGGACAGTCCCACTCTGGGGCCAACGTCCTGACTTTC.

This clone has just one count. The V call is TRBV27, the J call TRBJ1-2; a possible D gene is TRBD1 (6 bases). The V and J ends lost 6 bases and 8 bases respectively, with 13 bases between them. This CDR3 is built from 12 residues. CDR1 MNHEY and CDR2 SMNVEV come from the germline V gene (reference sequence). CDR3 bases: TGTGCCAGCAGGCCGACAGGCCGGGGCTACACCTTC. Protein: CASRPTGRGYTF.

CDR3 in DNA: TGTGCCAGCAGCCTTGGACTAGCGGGGGCCACGCGTAATGAGCAGTTCTTC. Translating it yields CASSLGLAGATRNEQFF. The chain combines TRBV3-1 (or the pseudogene TRBV3-2) with TRBJ2-1, with TRBD2 matching over 13 bases. Trimming took 4 bases from V and 7 from J; bases not matched to a gene: 10. CDR3 size: 17 residues. Germline CDR1 is LGHDT and CDR2 is YNNKEL (reference sequence).

The chain is built from TRBV27 and TRBJ2-2, with 10 bases lining up with TRBD2. Germline trimming cut 7 bases from V and 0 bases from J; bases unmatched to any gene: 5. This CDR3 is 16 amino acids long. Looked up from germline, CDR1 is MNHEY and CDR2 is SMNVEV (reference sequence). This CDR3 is CASTLLAGTNTGELFF. CDR3 coding DNA: TGTGCCAGCACTCTACTAGCGGGGACGAACACCGGGGAGCTGTTTTTT.

The V and J genes are TRBV19 and TRBJ1-2; D gene unclear. Trimming pared 5 bases from V and 2 bases from J, leaving 15 bases between. Germline CDR1 and CDR2: LNHDA and SQIVND (reference sequence). The CDR3 length is 15 residues. In DNA form, the CDR3 reads TGTGCCAGTAGTCGACCTGGACTGGACAACTATGGCTACACCTTC. Amino acid sequence: CASSRPGLDNYGYTF.

The chain carries TRBV12-3 or TRBV12-4 and TRBJ1-2; tentative D call: TRBD1 (6 bases). Trimming removed 6 bases at V and 6 bases at J, with 14 bases between. This CDR3 has 13 amino acids. CDR3 amino acids: CASRTIQGHGYTF. CDR3 coding DNA: TGTGCCAGCAGGACAATACAGGGTCATGGCTACACCTTC.

The gene calls are TRBV18 and TRBJ1-2; D may be TRBD1 (5 bases). Germline V gene data show CDR1 as KGHSH and CDR2 as LQKENI. This CDR3 comprises 16 residues. Trimming removed 1 base from V and 1 base from J, with 13 bases in between. CDR3 bases: TGTGCCAGCTCACCACGAATGGGCGACAGTAACTATGGCTACACCTTC. Translating it yields CASSPRMGDSNYGYTF.

This clone has just one count. The chain employs TRBV19 and TRBJ1-4, with 8 bases identical to TRBD1. CDR3 length: 15 residues. Germline-derived CDR1 and CDR2 are LNHDA and SQIVND (reference sequence). V was pared by 4 bases and J by 8 bases, with 9 bases of the junction left unmatched. The CDR3 DNA follows: TGTGCCAGTAGTACCCGACAGGGGACGGGGGAAAAACTGTTTTTT. Protein sequence: CASSTRQGTGEKLFF.

The chain has TRBV6-5 and TRBJ2-1; 14 bases are a match to TRBD2. CDR1 MNHEY and CDR2 SVGAGI come from the germline V gene. The CDR3 has 16 residues. J gave up 6 bases and V 2 bases, and 3 bases lay outside the gene matches. The CDR3 coding sequence is TGTGCCAGCAGTTACAGACTAGCGGGGGGGCGCAATGAGCAGTTCTTC. It encodes CASSYRLAGGRNEQFF.

The chain couples TRBV30 to TRBJ2-3, with D possibly TRBD2 on 5 matching bases. V dropped 2 bases and J dropped 2 bases, with 8 bases sitting between them. This CDR3 has 13 residues. The germline V gene encodes CDR1 GTSNPN and CDR2 SVGIG (reference sequence). The CDR3 sequence is CAWSKGLTDTQYF. The CDR3 DNA is TGTGCCTGGAGTAAAGGACTCACAGATACGCAGTATTTT.

The chain couples TRBV7-2 to TRBJ1-4; TRBD1 is a possible D gene (5 bases). In germline, CDR1 is SGHTA, CDR2 FQGNSA. Trimming pared 2 bases from V and 6 bases from J, leaving 10 bases between. This CDR3 contains 14 residues. CDR3 sequence: CASSLLGRDEKLFF. The DNA for the CDR3 is TGTGCCAGCAGCTTATTGGGGCGTGATGAAAAACTGTTTTTT.

The chain has TRBV5-1 and TRBJ2-2, with a tentative D call TRBD2 (7 bases). This CDR3 spans 15 amino acids. CDR1 is SGHRS and CDR2 is YFSETQ in the germline V gene. Deletions cut 3 bases from V and 5 bases from J, with 14 bases between. DNA of the CDR3: TGCGCCAGCAGCTCCATGGGGGGGCGGACCGGGGAGCTGTTTTTT. Amino acid sequence: CASSSMGGRTGELFF.

The J gene is TRBJ1-5, the V gene TRBV13; TRBD1 is a possible D gene (5 bases). V was clipped by 1 base and J by 0 bases, with 7 bases between them. CDR1 is PRHDT and CDR2 is FYEKMQ in the germline V gene (reference sequence). The CDR3 spans 15 residues. Here the CDR3 DNA reads TGTGCCAGCAGCTTAGAGGGGTCTAGCAATCAGCCCCAGCATTTT. Encoded protein: CASSLEGSSNQPQHF. The full variable domain, rest sourced from reference TRBV13 and TRBJ1-5, is AAGVIQSPRHLIKEKRETATLKCYPIPRHDTVYWYQQGPGQDPQFLISFYEKMQSDKGSIPDRFSAQQFSDYHSELNMSSLELGDSALYFCASSLEGSSNQPQHFGDGTRLSIL.

This sequence joins TRBV19 and TRBJ1-3; 7 nucleotides match TRBD2. The J call may be in error: the DNA end matches TRBJ2-2 better. Germline-derived CDR1 and CDR2 are LNHDA and SQIVND (reference sequence). The CDR3 covers 14 residues. CDR3 amino acids: CASRDSAGHGELFF. Here the CDR3 DNA reads TGTGCCAGTAGGGACTCAGCGGGGCACGGGGAGCTGTTTTTT.